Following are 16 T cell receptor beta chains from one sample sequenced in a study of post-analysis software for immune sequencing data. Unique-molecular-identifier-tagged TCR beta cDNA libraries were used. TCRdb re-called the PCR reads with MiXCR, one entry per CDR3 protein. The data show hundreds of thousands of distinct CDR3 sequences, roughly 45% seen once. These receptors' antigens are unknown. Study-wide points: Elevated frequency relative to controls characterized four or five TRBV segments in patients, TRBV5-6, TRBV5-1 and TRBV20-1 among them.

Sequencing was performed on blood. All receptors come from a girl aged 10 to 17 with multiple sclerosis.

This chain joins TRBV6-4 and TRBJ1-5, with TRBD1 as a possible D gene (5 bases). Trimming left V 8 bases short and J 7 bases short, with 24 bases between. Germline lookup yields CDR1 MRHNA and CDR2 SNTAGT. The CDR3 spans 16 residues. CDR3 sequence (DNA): TGTGCCAGCCCGCCCCGAGCAGGGCCACGGAGCCAGCCCCAGCATTTT. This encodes CASPPRAGPRSQPQHF.

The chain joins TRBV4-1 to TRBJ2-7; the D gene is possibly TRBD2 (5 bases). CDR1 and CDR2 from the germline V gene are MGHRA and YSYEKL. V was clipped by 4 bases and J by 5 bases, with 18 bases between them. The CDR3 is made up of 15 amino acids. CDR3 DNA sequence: TGCGCCAGCAGCCGAGGTGCTGGCGGGTTCGACGAGCAGTACTTC. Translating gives CASSRGAGGFDEQYF.

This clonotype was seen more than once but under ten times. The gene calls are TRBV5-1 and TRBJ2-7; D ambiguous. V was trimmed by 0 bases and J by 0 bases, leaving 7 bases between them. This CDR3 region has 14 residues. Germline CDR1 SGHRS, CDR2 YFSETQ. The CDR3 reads CASSLGSRSYEQYF. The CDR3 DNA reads TGCGCCAGCAGCTTGGGCAGTCGCTCCTACGAGCAGTACTTC.

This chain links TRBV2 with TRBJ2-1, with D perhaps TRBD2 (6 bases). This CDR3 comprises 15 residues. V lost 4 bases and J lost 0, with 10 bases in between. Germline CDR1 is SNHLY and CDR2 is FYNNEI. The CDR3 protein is CASSVMGGSYNEQFF. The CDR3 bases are TGTGCCAGCAGTGTTATGGGGGGCTCCTACAATGAGCAGTTCTTC.

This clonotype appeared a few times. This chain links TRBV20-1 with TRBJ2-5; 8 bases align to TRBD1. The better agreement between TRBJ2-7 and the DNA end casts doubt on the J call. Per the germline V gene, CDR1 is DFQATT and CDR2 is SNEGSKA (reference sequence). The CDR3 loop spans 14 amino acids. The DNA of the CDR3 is TGCAGTGCTACACGACAGGGGAGGCCCTACGAGCAGTACTTC. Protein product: CSATRQGRPYEQYF.

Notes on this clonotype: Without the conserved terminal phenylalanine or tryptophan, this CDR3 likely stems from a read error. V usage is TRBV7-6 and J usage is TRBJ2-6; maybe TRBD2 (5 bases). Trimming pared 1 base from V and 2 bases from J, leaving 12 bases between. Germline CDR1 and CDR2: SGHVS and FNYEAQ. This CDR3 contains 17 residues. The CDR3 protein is CASSLGHQRAGANVLTS. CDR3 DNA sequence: TGTGCCAGCAGCTTAGGACATCAGAGGGCTGGGGCCAACGTCCTGACTTCC.

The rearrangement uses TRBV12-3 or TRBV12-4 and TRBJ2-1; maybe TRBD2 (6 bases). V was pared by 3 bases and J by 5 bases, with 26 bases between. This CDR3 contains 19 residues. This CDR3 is CASSLWPIRGGTPNNEQFF. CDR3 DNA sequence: TGTGCCAGCAGTTTGTGGCCCATCCGCGGCGGGACGCCCAACAATGAGCAGTTCTTC.

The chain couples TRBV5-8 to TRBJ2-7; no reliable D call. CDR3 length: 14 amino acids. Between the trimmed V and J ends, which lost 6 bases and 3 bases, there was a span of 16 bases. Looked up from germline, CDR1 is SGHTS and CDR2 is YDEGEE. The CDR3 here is CASTLRRSCYEQYF. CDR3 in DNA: TGTGCCAGCACCCTCAGAAGGTCTTGCTACGAGCAGTACTTC.

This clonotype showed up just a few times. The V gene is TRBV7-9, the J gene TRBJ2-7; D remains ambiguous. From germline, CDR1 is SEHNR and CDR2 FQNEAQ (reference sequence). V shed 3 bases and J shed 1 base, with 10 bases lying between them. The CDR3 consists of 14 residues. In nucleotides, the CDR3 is TGTGCCAGCAGCTTTGCAGGAGAATCCTACGAGCAGTACTTC. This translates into CASSFAGESYEQYF.

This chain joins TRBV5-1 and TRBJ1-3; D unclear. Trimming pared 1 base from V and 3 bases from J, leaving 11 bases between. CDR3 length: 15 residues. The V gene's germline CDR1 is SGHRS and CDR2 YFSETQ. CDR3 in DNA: TGCGCCAGCAGCTTGAGAGGGATTGGTGGAAACACCATATATTTT. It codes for CASSLRGIGGNTIYF.

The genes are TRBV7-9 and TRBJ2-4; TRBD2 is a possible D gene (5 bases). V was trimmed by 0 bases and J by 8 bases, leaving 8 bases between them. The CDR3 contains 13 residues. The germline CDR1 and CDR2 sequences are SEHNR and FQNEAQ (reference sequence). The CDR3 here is CASSLALRDIQYF. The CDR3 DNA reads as TGTGCCAGCAGCTTAGCGCTGCGGGACATTCAGTACTTC. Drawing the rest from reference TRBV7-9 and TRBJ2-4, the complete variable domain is DTGVSQNPRHKITKRGQNVTFRCDPISEHNRLYWYRQTLGQGPEFLTYFQNEAQLEKSRLLSDRFSAERPKGSFSTLEIQRTEQGDSAMYLCASSLALRDIQYFGAGTRLSVL.

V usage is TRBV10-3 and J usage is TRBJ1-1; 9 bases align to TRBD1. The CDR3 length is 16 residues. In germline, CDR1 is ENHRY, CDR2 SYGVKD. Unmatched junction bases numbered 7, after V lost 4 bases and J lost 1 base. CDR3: CAISAGTGRGNTEAFF. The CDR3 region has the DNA TGTGCCATCAGTGCCGGGACAGGGAGGGGGAACACTGAAGCTTTCTTT.

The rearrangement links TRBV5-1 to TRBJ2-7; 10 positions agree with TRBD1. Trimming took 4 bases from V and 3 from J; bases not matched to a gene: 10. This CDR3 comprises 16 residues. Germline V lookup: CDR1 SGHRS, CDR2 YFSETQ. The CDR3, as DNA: TGCGCCAGCAGCACGGGACAGGGGTTGATGGACTACGAGCAGTACTTC. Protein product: CASSTGQGLMDYEQYF.

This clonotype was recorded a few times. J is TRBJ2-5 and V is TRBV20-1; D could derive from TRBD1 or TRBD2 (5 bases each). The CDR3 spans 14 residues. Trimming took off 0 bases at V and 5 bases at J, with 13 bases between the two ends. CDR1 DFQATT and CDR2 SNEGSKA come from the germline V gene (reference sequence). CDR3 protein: CSARDLGPGETQYF. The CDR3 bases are TGCAGTGCTAGAGATCTGGGGCCGGGGGAGACCCAGTACTTC.

The CDR3 loop reads CASSPITYNEQFF. CDR3 bases: TGTGCCAGCAGCCCGATTACCTACAATGAGCAGTTCTTC. V and J are TRBV3-1 and TRBJ2-1; D gene unclear. Trimming pared 4 bases from V and 2 bases from J, leaving 6 bases between. The germline CDR1 and CDR2 sequences are LGHDT and YNNKEL (reference sequence). This CDR3 spans 13 amino acids.

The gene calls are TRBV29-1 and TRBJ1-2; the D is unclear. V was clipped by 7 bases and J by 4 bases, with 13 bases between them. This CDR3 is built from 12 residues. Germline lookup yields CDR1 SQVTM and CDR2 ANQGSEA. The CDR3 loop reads CSALRDVYGYTF. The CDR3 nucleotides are TGCAGCGCCCTGCGGGATGTCTATGGCTACACCTTC. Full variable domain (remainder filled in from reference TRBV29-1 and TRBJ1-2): SAVISQKPSRDICQRGTSLTIQCQVDSQVTMMFWYRQQPGQSLTLIATANQGSEATYESGFVIDKFPISRPNLTFSTLTVSNMSPEDSSIYLCSALRDVYGYTFGSGTRLTVV.